The 32 T cell receptor beta chains below were found in one sample sequenced in a study of T cells after yellow fever vaccination. Each CDR3 protein is one row after TCRdb ran MiXCR on the 5' RACE reads. Of about 210,000 distinct CDR3 sequences in the sample, around 3.1% were seen once. Source: CD4+ T cells sorted from PBMCs, taken 10 days after the yellow fever booster vaccination. Receptors were obtained from a man younger than 30 who received the YFV17D yellow fever vaccine.

This clonotype was seen at least ten times. The gene calls are TRBV6-2 or TRBV6-3 and TRBJ2-3; the D is unclear. Germline V gives CDR1 MNHEY, CDR2 SVGEGT. This CDR3 has 17 residues. The V end was cut by 6 bases, the J end by 6 bases, with 25 bases between. CDR3 nucleotides: TGTGCCAGCAGCCGCCGGGCAGATATTCCGCGACGCGATACGCAGTATTTT. The encoded protein is CASSRRADIPRRDTQYF.

The sample holds many counts of this clonotype. This chain joins TRBV18 and TRBJ2-7, with D hard to call. The germline V gene has CDR1 KGHSH and CDR2 LQKENI. The V end was cut by 2 bases, the J end by 6 bases, with 8 bases between. The CDR3 sequence is 12 residues long. CDR3 amino acids: CASSPSGSEQYF. DNA for the CDR3: TGTGCCAGCTCACCATCTGGGTCCGAGCAGTACTTC.

This clonotype was detected a few times. The rearrangement uses TRBV7-2 and TRBJ2-3; TRBD2 is a possible D gene (5 bases). The CDR3 consists of 13 residues. The V gene's germline CDR1 is SGHTA and CDR2 FQGNSA. V was clipped by 8 bases and J by 5 bases, with 14 bases between them. In nucleotides, the CDR3 is TGTGCCAGCGGGAGAAAGGGTGAAGATACGCAGTATTTT. Translated, it gives CASGRKGEDTQYF.

The genes are TRBV10-3 and TRBJ1-4; 11 positions match TRBD1. Germline loops: CDR1 ENHRY, CDR2 SYGVKD. CDR3 length: 15 residues. With 6 bases clipped from V and 7 bases from J, the junction kept 7 bases outside the gene matches. The CDR3 protein is CAISSGTGGVEKLFF. The CDR3 nucleotides read TGTGCCATCAGCTCCGGGACAGGGGGAGTTGAAAAACTGTTTTTT.

This clonotype was counted at least ten times. V is TRBV5-1 and J is TRBJ2-2; D remains ambiguous. Deletions cut 4 bases from V and 7 bases from J, with 5 bases between. Germline V CDR1 and CDR2: SGHRS, YFSETQ. CDR3 length equals 11 residues. CDR3 in DNA: TGCGCCAGCAGCCCTGGCGGGGAGCTGTTTTTT. It translates to CASSPGGELFF.

The sample holds a few counts of this clonotype. The CDR3 protein is CASSPYSDQPQHF. In DNA form, the CDR3 reads TGTGCCAGCTCACCATACAGCGATCAGCCCCAGCATTTT. The V gene is TRBV18, the J gene TRBJ1-5, with D hard to call. V dropped 2 bases and J dropped 5 bases, with 7 bases sitting between them. The CDR3 sequence is 13 residues long. The V gene's germline CDR1 is KGHSH and CDR2 LQKENI.

The chain recombines TRBV12-3 or TRBV12-4 with TRBJ1-6, with 9 bases fitting TRBD1. V trimming: 3 bases; J trimming: 7 bases; junction bases outside the gene matches: 4. The CDR3 sequence is 15 residues long. The CDR3 DNA reads TGTGCCAGCAGTTTCGGACAGGGGAGGAATTCACCCCTCCACTTT. It codes for CASSFGQGRNSPLHF.

This chain joins TRBV3-1 and TRBJ2-7, with 8 nucleotides matching TRBD2. This CDR3 has 15 amino acids. V lost 4 bases and J lost 0; bases outside the gene matches: 5. CDR1 LGHDT and CDR2 YNNKEL come from the germline V gene (reference sequence). CDR3 in DNA: TGTGCCAGCAGCCTTGGACTAGCCACCTCCTACGAGCAGTACTTC. Its protein product is CASSLGLATSYEQYF.

This clonotype was detected many times. This sequence joins TRBV12-3 or TRBV12-4 and TRBJ2-3; D uncertain. The CDR3 spans 12 residues. Trimming took off 7 bases at V and 12 bases at J, with 17 bases between the two ends. The CDR3 is CASTLRSVLQYF. DNA of the CDR3: TGTGCCAGCACCCTTCGGTCGGTTTTACAGTATTTT.

This clonotype was counted many times. The chain employs TRBV7-2 and TRBJ2-2; 9 bases agree with TRBD2. CDR3 length equals 16 residues. V lost 2 bases, J lost 9 bases, and 10 bases stayed unmatched. Germline CDR1 reads SGHTA; CDR2 reads FQGNSA. DNA of the CDR3: TGTGCCAGCAGCTTACCCTATGCGGGGGGGCACCGGGAGCTGTTTTTT. As protein: CASSLPYAGGHRELFF.

This clonotype was seen a few times. This chain uses TRBV5-1 with TRBJ1-6; 7 bases align to TRBD1. Germline CDR1 and CDR2: SGHRS and YFSETQ. This CDR3 spans 12 amino acids. With V trimmed by 3 bases and J by 16 bases, 7 bases remained unmatched. For the CDR3, the DNA is TGCGCCAGCAGCTCTCAGGGGGGTCAGCTCCACTTT. Encoded protein: CASSSQGGQLHF.

This clonotype was seen many times. The chain joins TRBV20-1 to TRBJ1-1; 12 bases fit TRBD1. CDR3 size: 14 residues. The germline V gene has CDR1 DFQATT and CDR2 SNEGSKA (reference sequence). After removal of 1 base from V and 9 bases from J, the junction contained 6 bases not matched to a gene. CDR3 nucleotides: TGCAGTGCTAGAGGAAACCGGGACAGGGGGCAAGCTTTCTTT. Its protein is CSARGNRDRGQAFF.

The chain links TRBV5-1 to TRBJ2-3; D could derive from TRBD1 or TRBD2 (6 bases each). Per germline, CDR1 SGHRS and CDR2 YFSETQ. V was trimmed by 2 bases and J by 4 bases, leaving 17 bases between them. This CDR3 is built from 16 residues. The CDR3 loop is CASSLNREVRADTQYF. In DNA form, the CDR3 reads TGCGCCAGCAGCTTAAACAGGGAGGTTCGGGCAGATACGCAGTATTTT.

This clonotype occurred a few times. The J gene is TRBJ1-1, the V gene TRBV19; D gene ambiguous. The V gene lost 5 bases and the J gene lost 0 bases, with 7 bases spanning the gap. The CDR3 contains 13 residues. Germline values: CDR1 LNHDA, CDR2 SQIVND (reference sequence). The CDR3 loop reads CASSGVMNTEAFF. In DNA form, the CDR3 reads TGTGCCAGTAGTGGGGTTATGAACACTGAAGCTTTCTTT.

This clonotype was observed many times. The chain joins TRBV7-2 to TRBJ2-2; TRBD1 is a possible D gene (7 bases). The CDR3 extends over 16 amino acids. Germline CDR1 reads SGHTA; CDR2 reads FQGNSA. Trimming took off 6 bases at V and 6 bases at J, with 20 bases between the two ends. The CDR3 DNA sequence: TGTGCCAGCAGGGCCCAGACAGGGACGGGGGCCGGGGAGCTGTTTTTT. It encodes CASRAQTGTGAGELFF.

A few counts support this clonotype. The chain couples TRBV20-1 to TRBJ1-1, with TRBD1 as a possible D gene (5 bases). This CDR3 spans 12 amino acids. V lost 5 bases and J 6 bases, leaving 13 bases between the germline ends. From germline, CDR1 is DFQATT and CDR2 SNEGSKA (reference sequence). The CDR3, as DNA: TGCAGTGCTTTCGGGGGAACCGCTGAAGCTTTCTTT. Residues: CSAFGGTAEAFF.

The sample holds many counts of this clonotype. J is TRBJ2-2 and V is TRBV5-1; a weak D match, TRBD2 (6 bases). Germline assignment: CDR1 SGHRS and CDR2 YFSETQ. V lost 4 bases to trimming and J lost 1 base, with 14 bases between them. This CDR3 comprises 16 residues. The CDR3 loop reads CASSLTVAENTGELFF. In DNA, the CDR3 is TGCGCCAGCAGCCTGACCGTAGCGGAGAACACCGGGGAGCTGTTTTTT.

The sample holds many counts of this clonotype. The chain carries TRBV5-1 and TRBJ2-1; 7 bases map to TRBD2. The ends lost 4 bases at V and 7 bases at J; junction bases unmatched: 8. Looked up from germline, CDR1 is SGHRS and CDR2 is YFSETQ. The CDR3 has 14 residues. The CDR3 DNA reads TGCGCCAGCAGCCCGCAGCGGGGAAAAAATGAGCAGTTCTTC. It yields the protein CASSPQRGKNEQFF.

This clonotype was counted at least ten times. The CDR3, as DNA: TGTGCCAGCAGCCAGACCGTCGTTAGCGGGGGTCGCACAGATACGCAGTATTTT. As protein: CASSQTVVSGGRTDTQYF. The chain couples TRBV11-2 to TRBJ2-3, with 9 positions matching TRBD2. Germline CDR1 and CDR2: SGHAT and FQNNGV. The J segment lost 1 base and the V segment lost 5 bases, leaving 13 bases of the junction unmatched. This CDR3 region has 18 residues.

Ten or more counts support this clonotype. The chain recombines TRBV5-1 with TRBJ2-5; the match to TRBD1 covers 7 bases. The CDR3 length is 16 residues. Germline V gene data show CDR1 as SGHRS and CDR2 as YFSETQ. The J segment lost 2 bases and the V segment lost 5 bases, leaving 12 bases of the junction unmatched. CDR3 coding DNA: TGCGCCAGCAGGGACAGGATGGGCGCCGATCAAGAGACCCAGTACTTC. This gives the protein CASRDRMGADQETQYF.

The chain joins TRBV19 to TRBJ1-3; D is uncertain. Trimming pared 8 bases from V and 0 bases from J, leaving 17 bases between. The CDR3 totals 16 residues. Germline CDR1 is LNHDA and CDR2 is SQIVND (reference sequence). The CDR3 nucleotides are TGTGCCAGTCACGCACGGTTCTCAAACTCTGGAAACACCATATATTTT. Translated: CASHARFSNSGNTIYF.

This clonotype was seen repeatedly, ten times or more. The CDR3 reads CAISDRSGGMDTQYF. The CDR3, as DNA: TGTGCCATCAGTGATCGTAGCGGGGGGATGGATACGCAGTATTTT. The genes are TRBV10-3 and TRBJ2-3; 10 bases are shared with TRBD2. Germline-derived CDR1 and CDR2 are ENHRY and SYGVKD. This CDR3 spans 15 amino acids. Trimming at V came to 3 bases and at J to 6 bases, leaving 6 bases not matched to a gene.

Many counts were recorded for this clonotype. The chain links TRBV7-2 to TRBJ1-2, with D possibly being TRBD1 (5 bases). V was shortened by 5 bases and J by 5 bases, with 15 bases between the two germline ends. CDR3 length equals 14 residues. Germline values: CDR1 SGHTA, CDR2 FQGNSA. DNA of the CDR3: TGTGCCAGCAGCGCGTACGGGACGGATTATGGCTACACCTTC. This encodes CASSAYGTDYGYTF.

This clonotype has a count of ten or more. This rearrangement joins TRBV20-1 to TRBJ2-5; D may be TRBD2 (7 bases). V lost 5 bases to trimming and J lost 7 bases, with 23 bases between them. The germline V gene encodes CDR1 DFQATT and CDR2 SNEGSKA (reference sequence). The CDR3 is 15 amino acids. The CDR3 loop is CSAGRGGATFGTQYF. The CDR3 DNA follows: TGCAGTGCTGGGCGTGGGGGGGCCACGTTCGGGACCCAGTACTTC.

This clonotype has just a few counts. The J gene is TRBJ1-3, the V gene TRBV7-2; D is unclear. Trimming shortened V by 4 bases and J by 8 bases, and 6 bases separated the two germline ends. The CDR3 has 11 amino acids. The germline CDR1 and CDR2 sequences are SGHTA and FQGNSA. The CDR3 DNA reads TGTGCCAGCAGCTCAGCGGACACCATATATTTT. It encodes CASSSADTIYF.

This clonotype has at least ten counts. The gene calls are TRBV18 and TRBJ2-2; no clear D. Trimming stripped 2 bases from V and 0 bases from J, with 10 bases between. CDR1 and CDR2 from the germline V gene are KGHSH and LQKENI. This CDR3 has 16 residues. In DNA form, the CDR3 reads TGTGCCAGCTCACCAATCGGCAACCCGAACACCGGGGAGCTGTTTTTT. It translates to CASSPIGNPNTGELFF.

In its sample, this clonotype was seen many times. The chain couples TRBV10-3 to TRBJ1-1; possible D gene TRBD1, 5 bases. The V gene lost 4 bases and the J gene lost 1 base, with 10 bases spanning the gap. Germline V gene lookup returns CDR1 ENHRY and CDR2 SYGVKD. This CDR3 comprises 14 residues. The CDR3 protein is CAISGGGRNTEAFF. The CDR3 DNA reads as TGTGCCATCAGTGGGGGGGGACGGAACACTGAAGCTTTCTTT.

This clonotype was seen just once. This CDR3 fails to terminate in the conserved phenylalanine or tryptophan, so it likely reflects a read error. This chain links TRBV7-2 with TRBJ1-5; a weak D match, TRBD1 (6 bases). V lost 5 bases, J lost 9 bases, and 17 bases lay in between. CDR3 size: 14 residues. The germline gives CDR1 SGHTA, CDR2 FQGNSA. The CDR3 reads CASSPGAGRRPQHI. The CDR3 nucleotides are TGTGCCAGCAGCCCAGGGGCGGGCCGGAGGCCCCAGCATATT.

This chain links TRBV28 with TRBJ1-4, with unresolved D. The CDR3 spans 12 residues. Germline CDR1 is MDHEN and CDR2 is SYDVKM. V lost 6 bases to trimming and J lost 7 bases, with 9 bases between them. CDR3 sequence: CASRGFGEKLFF. The CDR3 region has the DNA TGTGCCAGCAGGGGGTTCGGTGAAAAACTGTTTTTT. The variable domain in full, completed from reference TRBV28 and TRBJ1-4, reads DVKVTQSSRYLVKRTGEKVFLECVQDMDHENMFWYRQDPGLGLRLIYFSYDVKMKEKGDIPEGYSVSREKKERFSLILESASTNQTSMYLCASRGFGEKLFFGSGTQLSVL.

This chain uses TRBV7-9 with TRBJ1-1; 10 bases line up with TRBD1. After removal of 6 bases from V and 7 bases from J, the junction contained 5 bases not matched to a gene. CDR1 and CDR2 from the germline V gene are SEHNR and FQNEAQ (reference sequence). The CDR3 runs to 13 residues. CDR3 region: CASRSTGGNEAFF. The CDR3 DNA sequence: TGTGCCAGCAGATCGACAGGGGGCAATGAAGCTTTCTTT. Supplemented by reference TRBV7-9 and TRBJ1-1, the full variable domain reads DTGVSQNPRHKITKRGQNVTFRCDPISEHNRLYWYRQTLGQGPEFLTYFQNEAQLEKSRLLSDRFSAERPKGSFSTLEIQRTEQGDSAMYLCASRSTGGNEAFFGQGTRLTVV.

This clonotype was counted many times. This sequence joins TRBV6-2 or TRBV6-3 and TRBJ2-7; 7 positions match TRBD1. Germline values: CDR1 MNHEY, CDR2 SVGEGT. The CDR3 is 12 residues long. With 4 bases clipped from V and 4 bases from J, the junction kept 1 base outside the gene matches. The CDR3 DNA reads TGTGCCAGCAGTTGGACAGGATACGAGCAGTACGTC. This gives the protein CASSWTGYEQYV.

This clonotype was seen more than once but under ten times. The chain's CDR3 is CASSWPLGTQLPGYTF. The CDR3, as DNA: TGTGCCAGCAGCTGGCCTCTAGGCACCCAGCTGCCCGGCTACACCTTC. The rearrangement links TRBV12-3 or TRBV12-4 to TRBJ1-2; D gene unclear. The CDR3 length is 16 residues. V dropped 6 bases and J dropped 8 bases, with 25 bases sitting between them.